This T cell receptor beta chain comes out of a study of T cell changes during pregnancy in multiple sclerosis. This CDR3 contains 15 residues. Trimming cost V 2 bases and J 2 bases, with 12 bases left between them. Germline V gene data show CDR1 as SGHNT and CDR2 as YYREEE (reference sequence). Clones were sequenced by immunoSEQ multiplex PCR, and TCRdb holds only the in-frame ones, with some missing. This sample has 45,000 to 60,000 clones, with around 90% found just once. This sequence originates from a female donor with multiple sclerosis, enrolled in a pregnancy study. This sample comprised peripheral blood, obtained in the first trimester of pregnancy. The chain employs TRBV5-4 and TRBJ2-3; possibly TRBD1 for D (6 bases). CDR3 sequence reads: CASSLKGQDTDTQYF. In nucleotides, the CDR3 is TGTGCCAGCAGCTTAAAGGGACAAGACACAGATACGCAGTATTTT.